The clone carrying this T cell receptor beta chain was picked up a small number of times. Its antigen remains unidentified. This entry is derived from a study of CD8+ T cells in alopecia areata. Regarding the study as a whole: Resident alphabeta T-cell populations of normal skin are likewise subject to sequencing in scalp samples.

Treatment defined: oral pan-JAK inhibitor, 5-10 mg twice daily. Investigators isolated RNA and reverse transcribed it into cDNA to act as the sequencing template. The table came from immunoSEQ multiplex PCR; TCRdb's copy has only in-frame clones and leaves some out. The data show fewer than 250,000 clones, less than 45% seen once. CDR1 and CDR2 from the germline V gene are SGHAT and FQNNGV. V shed 5 bases, J shed 6 bases, and the junction held 6 bases outside the gene matches. CDR3 length: 13 residues. The chain joins TRBV11-2 to TRBJ2-5, with 7 bases identical to TRBD2. Sequenced here: CD4+ T cells sorted from blood, sampled at roughly week 36, from a patient treated with tofacitinib. This TCR derives from a human donor with alopecia areata. The CDR3 loop is CASSSGLGKTQYF. In nucleotides, the CDR3 is TGTGCCAGCAGCAGCGGACTAGGGAAGACCCAGTACTTC.